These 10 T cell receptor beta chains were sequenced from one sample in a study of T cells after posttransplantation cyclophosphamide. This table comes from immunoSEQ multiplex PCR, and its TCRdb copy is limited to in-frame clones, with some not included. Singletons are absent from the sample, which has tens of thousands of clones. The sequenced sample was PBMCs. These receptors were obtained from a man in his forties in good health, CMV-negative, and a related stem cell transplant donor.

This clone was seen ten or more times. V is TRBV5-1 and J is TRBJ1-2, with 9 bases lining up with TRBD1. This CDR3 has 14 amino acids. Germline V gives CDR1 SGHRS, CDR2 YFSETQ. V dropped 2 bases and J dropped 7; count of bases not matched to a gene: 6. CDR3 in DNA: TGCGCCAGCAGCTTCGGACAGGGGATCGCTGGCTACACCTTC. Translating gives CASSFGQGIAGYTF.

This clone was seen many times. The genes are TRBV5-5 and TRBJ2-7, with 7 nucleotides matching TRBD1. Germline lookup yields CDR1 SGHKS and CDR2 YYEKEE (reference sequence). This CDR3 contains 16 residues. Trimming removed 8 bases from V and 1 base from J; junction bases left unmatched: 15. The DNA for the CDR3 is TGTGCCAGTACAAGGGAGCCGGGGACAGTATCCTACGAGCAGTACTTC. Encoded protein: CASTREPGTVSYEQYF.

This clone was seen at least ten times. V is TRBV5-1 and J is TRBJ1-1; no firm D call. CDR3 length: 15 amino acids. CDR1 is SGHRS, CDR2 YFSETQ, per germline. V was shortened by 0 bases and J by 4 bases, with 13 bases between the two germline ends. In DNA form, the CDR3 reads TGCGCCAGCAGCTTGGGTACGGGTCGGATCACTGAAGCTTTCTTT. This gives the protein CASSLGTGRITEAFF.

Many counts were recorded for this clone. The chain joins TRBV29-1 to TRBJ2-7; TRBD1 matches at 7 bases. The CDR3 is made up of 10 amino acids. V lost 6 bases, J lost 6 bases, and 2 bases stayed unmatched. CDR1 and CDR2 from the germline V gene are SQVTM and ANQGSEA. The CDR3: CSVYRGEQYF. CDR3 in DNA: TGCAGCGTGTACAGGGGCGAGCAGTACTTC.

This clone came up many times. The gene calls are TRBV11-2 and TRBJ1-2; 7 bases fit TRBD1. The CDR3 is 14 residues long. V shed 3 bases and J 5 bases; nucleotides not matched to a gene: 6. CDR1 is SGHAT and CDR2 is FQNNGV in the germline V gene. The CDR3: CASSFPGQMYGYTF. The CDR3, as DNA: TGTGCCAGCAGCTTCCCGGGACAGATGTATGGCTACACCTTC.

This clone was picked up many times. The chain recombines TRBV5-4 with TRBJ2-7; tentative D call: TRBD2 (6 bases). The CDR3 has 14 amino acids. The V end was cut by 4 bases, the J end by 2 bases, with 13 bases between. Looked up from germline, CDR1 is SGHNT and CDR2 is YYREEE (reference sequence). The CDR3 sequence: CASSPGTGTYEQYF. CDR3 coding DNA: TGTGCCAGCAGCCCCGGGACTGGGACCTACGAGCAGTACTTC.

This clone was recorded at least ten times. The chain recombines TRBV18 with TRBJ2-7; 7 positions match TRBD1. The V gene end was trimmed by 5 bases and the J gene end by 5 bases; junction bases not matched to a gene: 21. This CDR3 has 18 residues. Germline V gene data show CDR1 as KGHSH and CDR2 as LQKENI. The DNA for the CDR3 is TGTGCCAGCTCATCTCAAAACGAGGGTACAGGGGTCACCGACGAGCAGTACTTC. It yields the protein CASSSQNEGTGVTDEQYF.

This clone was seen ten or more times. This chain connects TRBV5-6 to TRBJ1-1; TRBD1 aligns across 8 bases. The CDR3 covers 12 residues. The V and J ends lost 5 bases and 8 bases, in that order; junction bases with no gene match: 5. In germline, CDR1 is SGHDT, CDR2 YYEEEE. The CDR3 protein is CASRGTGLEAFF. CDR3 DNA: TGTGCCAGCAGAGGGACAGGACTCGAAGCTTTCTTT.

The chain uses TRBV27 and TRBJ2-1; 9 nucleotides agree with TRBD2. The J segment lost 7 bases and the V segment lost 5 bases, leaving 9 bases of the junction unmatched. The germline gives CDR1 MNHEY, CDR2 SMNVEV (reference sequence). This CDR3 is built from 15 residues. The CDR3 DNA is TGTGCCAGCAGTACCCCTTTAGCGGGGGATAATGAGCAGTTCTTC. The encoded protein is CASSTPLAGDNEQFF.

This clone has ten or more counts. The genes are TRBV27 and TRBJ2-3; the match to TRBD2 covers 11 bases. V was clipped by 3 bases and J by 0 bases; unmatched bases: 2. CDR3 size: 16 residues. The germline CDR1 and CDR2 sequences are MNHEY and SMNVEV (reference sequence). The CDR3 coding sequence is TGTGCCAGCAGTTTCCGGACTAGCGGGAGCACAGATACGCAGTATTTT. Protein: CASSFRTSGSTDTQYF.